This entry describes one T cell receptor (beta chain). Its antigen remains unknown. Only in-frame clones appear in the TCRdb table, and some are missing; sequencing was by immunoSEQ multiplex PCR. The sample holds more than 200,000 clones, about four fifths seen once. CDR3 length: 15 amino acids. Germline-derived CDR1 and CDR2 are MGHDK and SYGVNS. The ends lost 8 bases at V and 3 bases at J; junction bases unmatched: 8. This entry belongs to a study of cytotoxic CD8 clonotypes in ibrutinib-treated CLL. The study's findings and limits: Public clonotypes were uncommon and contracted or stayed stable on treatment. Sustained-remission patients were sampled at one set of times and progressing patients at different ones. At ibrutinib response, clonality increased, and at progression it declined back toward baseline. In comparison with age-matched healthy donors, baseline clonality was higher and tracked circulating CD8+ T-cell counts.

This specimen was PBMCs, taken after 12 months of ibrutinib treatment. V and J are TRBV25-1 and TRBJ2-2; 8 bases align to TRBD1. The TCR originated in a human donor with chronic lymphocytic leukemia. The CDR3 DNA is TGTGCCAGCCTCCCCGACAGGGGATACACCGGGGAGCTGTTTTTT. Translated, it gives CASLPDRGYTGELFF. Filled out from reference TRBV25-1 and TRBJ2-2, the complete variable domain reads EADIYQTPRYLVIGTGKKITLECSQTMGHDKMYWYQQDPGMELHLIHYSYGVNSTEKGDLSSESTVSRIRTEHFPLTLESARPSHTSQYLCASLPDRGYTGELFFGEGSRLTVL.